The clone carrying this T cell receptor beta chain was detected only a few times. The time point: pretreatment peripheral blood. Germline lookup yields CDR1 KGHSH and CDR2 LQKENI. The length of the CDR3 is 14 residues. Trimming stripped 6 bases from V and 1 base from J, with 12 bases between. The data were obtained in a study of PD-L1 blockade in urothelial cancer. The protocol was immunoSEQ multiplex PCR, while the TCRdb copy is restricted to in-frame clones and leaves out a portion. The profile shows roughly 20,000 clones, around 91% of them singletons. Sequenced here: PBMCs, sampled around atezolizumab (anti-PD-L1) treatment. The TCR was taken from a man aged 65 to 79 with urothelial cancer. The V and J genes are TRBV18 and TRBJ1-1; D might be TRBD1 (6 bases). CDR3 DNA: TGTGCCAGCTCCCCTCAGGACAGGAACACTGAAGCTTTCTTT. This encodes CASSPQDRNTEAFF.